These 18 T cell receptor beta chains were sequenced from one sample in a study of T cell responses to AZD1222 COVID-19 vaccine. This table comes from immunoSEQ multiplex PCR, and its TCRdb copy is limited to in-frame clones, with some not included. The sample has 130,000 or so clones, around 94% seen once; the top ten hold approximately 1.5%. Sequencing was performed on peripheral blood, taken on day 0 of AZD1222 vaccination. The receptors come from an adult in good health.

J is TRBJ1-5 and V is TRBV7-2; D unresolved. Germline V gene sequence: CDR1 SGHTA, CDR2 FQGNSA. The V end lost 1 base, the J end lost 3 bases, and 10 bases lay between the germline ends. This CDR3 region has 15 residues. In nucleotides, the CDR3 is TGTGCCAGCAGCTTAGATACCGGGGACAATCAGCCCCAGCATTTT. As protein: CASSLDTGDNQPQHF.

This clone came up a few times. This sequence joins TRBV2 and TRBJ2-1; possible D gene TRBD1, 5 bases. The CDR3 is 13 residues long. The V and J ends lost 4 bases and 8 bases respectively, with 12 bases between them. Per germline, CDR1 SNHLY and CDR2 FYNNEI. Here the CDR3 reads CASSGQGWDEQFF. The DNA for the CDR3 is TGTGCCAGCAGTGGGCAGGGATGGGATGAGCAGTTCTTC.

The chain carries TRBV7-8 and TRBJ1-1; maybe TRBD1 (5 bases). V was pared by 4 bases and J by 4 bases, with 13 bases between. CDR1 SGHVS and CDR2 FQNEAQ come from the germline V gene. The CDR3 spans 14 residues. CDR3 bases: TGTGCCAGCAGCTCTACAGGAGCGGGCACTGAAGCTTTCTTT. Encoded protein: CASSSTGAGTEAFF.

This sequence joins TRBV6-5 and TRBJ1-1; tentatively, D is TRBD1 (6 bases). Trimming took 2 bases from V and 1 from J, leaving 8 bases between them. CDR3 length: 14 amino acids. Germline CDR1 and CDR2: MNHEY and SVGAGI. CDR3 residues: CASSYQTGNTEAFF. Here the CDR3 DNA reads TGTGCCAGCAGTTACCAGACAGGGAACACTGAAGCTTTCTTT.

The V call is TRBV19, the J call TRBJ1-1; 12 bases match TRBD1. This CDR3 is 17 amino acids long. Germline-derived CDR1 and CDR2 are LNHDA and SQIVND (reference sequence). The V and J ends lost 6 bases and 0 bases, in that order; junction bases with no gene match: 8. The CDR3 nucleotides are TGTGCCAGTAGCGCCCGGGACAGGGGGCGGGTGAACACTGAAGCTTTCTTT. This translates into CASSARDRGRVNTEAFF.

CDR3 residues: CASSRTGAREEKLFF. CDR3 coding DNA: TGTGCCAGCAGCAGAACAGGGGCCCGTGAGGAAAAACTGTTTTTT. The chain joins TRBV6-5 to TRBJ1-4; 7 positions match TRBD1. The germline V gene has CDR1 MNHEY and CDR2 SVGAGI. V shed 6 bases, J shed 8 bases, and the junction held 12 bases outside the gene matches. The CDR3 totals 15 residues.

This chain uses TRBV3-1 (or the pseudogene TRBV3-2) with TRBJ1-3; D unresolved. With 6 bases removed from V and 4 bases from J, the gap between germline ends came to 10 bases. Germline CDR1 LGHDT, CDR2 YNNKEL (reference sequence). The CDR3 consists of 13 residues. CDR3 sequence reads: CASRQNAGNTIYF. The CDR3 coding sequence is TGTGCCAGCAGACAAAACGCAGGAAACACCATATATTTT.

The rearrangement joins TRBV3-1 (or the pseudogene TRBV3-2) to TRBJ1-1; 9 nucleotides match TRBD1. There are 16 residues in the CDR3. V was clipped by 5 bases and J by 2 bases; unmatched bases: 9. The V gene's germline CDR1 is LGHDT and CDR2 YNNKEL (reference sequence). CDR3 DNA: TGTGCCAGCAGCTTAACAGGGGGCGCGCGAAACACTGAAGCTTTCTTT. Translating gives CASSLTGGARNTEAFF.

The rearrangement uses TRBV3-1 (or the pseudogene TRBV3-2) and TRBJ1-2, with TRBD1 as a possible D gene (6 bases). V was pared by 0 bases and J by 7 bases, with 9 bases between. Germline V gene sequence: CDR1 LGHDT, CDR2 YNNKEL (reference sequence). The CDR3 loop spans 13 amino acids. CDR3 loop: CASSQERGAGYTF. DNA for the CDR3: TGTGCCAGCAGCCAAGAGCGGGGGGCTGGCTACACCTTC.

The V and J genes are TRBV7-9 and TRBJ1-2, with unresolved D. CDR1 and CDR2 from the germline V gene are SEHNR and FQNEAQ (reference sequence). The CDR3 is made up of 15 amino acids. Trimming took off 8 bases at V and 4 bases at J, with 20 bases between the two ends. The CDR3 loop reads CASSSGSTTPYGYTF. CDR3 nucleotide sequence: TGTGCCAGCTCTTCCGGCTCCACGACCCCCTATGGCTACACCTTC.

This chain connects TRBV10-3 to TRBJ2-5; no clear D. From germline, CDR1 is ENHRY and CDR2 SYGVKD. CDR3 length equals 12 residues. Trimming shortened V by 10 bases and J by 3 bases, and 12 bases separated the two germline ends. DNA of the CDR3: TGTGCCACCCGGACGGTAGAAGAGACCCAGTACTTC. Translating gives CATRTVEETQYF.

The rearrangement uses TRBV6-2 or TRBV6-3 and TRBJ1-5; no clear D. The CDR3 contains 13 residues. V shed 4 bases and J shed 1 base, with 5 bases lying between them. CDR1 and CDR2 from the germline V gene are MNHEY and SVGEGT. CDR3 loop: CASSWMSNQPQHF. The CDR3 DNA reads as TGTGCCAGCAGTTGGATGAGCAATCAGCCCCAGCATTTT.

The rearrangement links TRBV5-1 to TRBJ1-2; D ambiguous. V shed 4 bases and J shed 8 bases, with 12 bases lying between them. From germline, CDR1 is SGHRS and CDR2 YFSETQ. The CDR3 runs 12 residues. CDR3 sequence reads: CASSPDGAGYTF. CDR3 in DNA: TGCGCCAGCAGCCCGGACGGAGCCGGCTACACCTTC.

The chain combines TRBV18 with TRBJ1-1; D not resolved. V was pared by 6 bases and J by 0 bases, with 17 bases between. CDR3 length: 16 residues. Germline CDR1 is KGHSH and CDR2 is LQKENI. The CDR3 is CASSPSSGYLNTEAFF. The CDR3 nucleotides are TGTGCCAGCTCCCCATCGTCCGGTTACCTGAACACTGAAGCTTTCTTT.

The chain recombines TRBV12-5 with TRBJ1-5; D ambiguous. From germline, CDR1 is LGHNT and CDR2 FRNRAP. Trimming cost V 5 bases and J 7 bases, with 12 bases left between them. This CDR3 comprises 13 residues. This CDR3 is CASGREEGQPQHF. As DNA, the CDR3 is TGTGCTAGTGGTAGGGAGGAGGGACAGCCCCAGCATTTT.

The rearrangement joins TRBV6-1 to TRBJ1-2, with TRBD1 matching 10 bases. Germline CDR1 MNHNS, CDR2 SASEGT. V was clipped by 4 bases and J by 6 bases; unmatched bases: 11. This CDR3 has 16 residues. CDR3 region: CASSAGTGVRVNGYTF. In DNA form, the CDR3 reads TGTGCCAGCAGTGCCGGGACAGGGGTAAGAGTAAATGGCTACACCTTC.

CDR3 DNA: TGTGCCAGCAGTCGTCGGGGCTCTGGGGCCAACGTCCTGACTTTC. It encodes CASSRRGSGANVLTF. The chain combines TRBV6-5 with TRBJ2-6, with D maybe TRBD2 (5 bases). Germline V gives CDR1 MNHEY, CDR2 SVGAGI. V was clipped by 5 bases and J by 0 bases, with 8 bases between them. The CDR3 covers 15 residues.

V is TRBV7-8 and J is TRBJ1-1; 7 nucleotides align to TRBD1. Losses at the gene ends were 3 bases for V and 3 bases for J; bases not matched to a gene: 13. Germline assignment: CDR1 SGHVS and CDR2 FQNEAQ. The CDR3 runs 17 residues. CDR3 DNA: TGTGCCAGCAGCTTTAGGCCCACAGGGGACTTGCACACTGAAGCTTTCTTT. Protein: CASSFRPTGDLHTEAFF.